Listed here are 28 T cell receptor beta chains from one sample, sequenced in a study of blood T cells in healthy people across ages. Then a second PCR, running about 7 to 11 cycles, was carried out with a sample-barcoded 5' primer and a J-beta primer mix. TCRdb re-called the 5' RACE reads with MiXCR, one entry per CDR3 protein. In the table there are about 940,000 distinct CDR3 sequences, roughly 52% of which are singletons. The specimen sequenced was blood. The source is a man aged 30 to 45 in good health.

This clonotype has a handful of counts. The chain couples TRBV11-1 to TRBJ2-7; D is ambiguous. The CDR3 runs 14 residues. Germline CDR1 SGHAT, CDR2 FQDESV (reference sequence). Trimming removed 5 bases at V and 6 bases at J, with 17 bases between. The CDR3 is CASSQNFRSPEQYF. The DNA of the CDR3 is TGTGCCAGCAGCCAGAACTTCAGGTCCCCCGAGCAGTACTTC.

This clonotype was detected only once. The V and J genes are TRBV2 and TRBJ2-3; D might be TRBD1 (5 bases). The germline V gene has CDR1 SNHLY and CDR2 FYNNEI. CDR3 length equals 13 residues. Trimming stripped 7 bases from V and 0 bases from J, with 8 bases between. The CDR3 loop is CASNRISTDTQYF. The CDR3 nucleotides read TGTGCCAGCAACAGGATTAGCACAGATACGCAGTATTTT.

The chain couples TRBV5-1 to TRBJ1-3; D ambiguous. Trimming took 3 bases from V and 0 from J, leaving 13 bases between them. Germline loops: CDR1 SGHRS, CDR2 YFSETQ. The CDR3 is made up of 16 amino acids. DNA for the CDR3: TGCGCCAGCAGCTCGGGTAAACAGAGCTCTGGAAACACCATATATTTT. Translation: CASSSGKQSSGNTIYF.

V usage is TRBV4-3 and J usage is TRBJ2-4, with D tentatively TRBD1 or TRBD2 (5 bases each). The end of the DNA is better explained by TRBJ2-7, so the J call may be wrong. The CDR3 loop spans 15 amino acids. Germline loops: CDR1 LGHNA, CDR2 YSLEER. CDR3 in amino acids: CASSQGGTKGDEQYF. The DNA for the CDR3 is TGCGCCAGCAGCCAAGGGGGGACCAAAGGCGACGAGCAGTACTTC.

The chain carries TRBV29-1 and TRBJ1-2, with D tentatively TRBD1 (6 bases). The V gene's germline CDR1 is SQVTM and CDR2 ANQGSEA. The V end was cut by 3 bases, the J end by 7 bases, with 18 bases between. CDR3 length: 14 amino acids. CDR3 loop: CSVDAAGVSGGYTF. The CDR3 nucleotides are TGCAGCGTTGATGCGGCAGGGGTATCGGGTGGCTACACCTTC.

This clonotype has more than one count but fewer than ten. The CDR3 sequence is CASFPGGPNNEQFF. Here the CDR3 DNA reads TGTGCCAGCTTCCCGGGGGGGCCGAACAATGAGCAGTTCTTC. The V call is TRBV7-2, the J call TRBJ2-1; 8 bases fit TRBD2. V lost 8 bases, J lost 5 bases, and 8 bases stayed unmatched. CDR3 length: 14 residues. CDR1 and CDR2 from the germline V gene are SGHTA and FQGNSA.

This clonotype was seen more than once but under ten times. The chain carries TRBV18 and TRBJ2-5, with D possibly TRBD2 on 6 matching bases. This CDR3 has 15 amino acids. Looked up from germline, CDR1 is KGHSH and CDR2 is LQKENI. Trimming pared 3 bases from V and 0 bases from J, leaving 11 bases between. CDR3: CASSPWRGDQETQYF. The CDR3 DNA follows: TGTGCCAGCTCACCGTGGAGGGGCGACCAAGAGACCCAGTACTTC. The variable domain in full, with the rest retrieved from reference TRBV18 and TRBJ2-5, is NAGVMQNPRHLVRRRGQEARLRCSPMKGHSHVYWYRQLPEEGLKFMVYLQKENIIDESGMPKERFSAEFPKEGPSILRIQQVVRGDSAAYFCASSPWRGDQETQYFGPGTRLLVL.

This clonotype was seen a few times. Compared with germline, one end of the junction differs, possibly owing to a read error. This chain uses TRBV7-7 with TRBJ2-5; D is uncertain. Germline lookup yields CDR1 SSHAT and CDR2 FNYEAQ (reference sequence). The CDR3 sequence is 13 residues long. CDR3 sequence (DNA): TGTGCTAGCAGCTTACTCGGGTCAGAGACCCAGTACTTC. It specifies CASSLLGSETQYF.

CDR3 region: CASSLRASRANVLTF. CDR3 DNA: TGTGCCAGCAGTTTAAGGGCCTCCCGGGCCAACGTCCTGACTTTC. The chain couples TRBV27 to TRBJ2-6; D ambiguous. The CDR3 runs to 15 residues. Germline CDR1 is MNHEY and CDR2 is SMNVEV (reference sequence). V was trimmed by 2 bases and J by 5 bases, leaving 10 bases between them.

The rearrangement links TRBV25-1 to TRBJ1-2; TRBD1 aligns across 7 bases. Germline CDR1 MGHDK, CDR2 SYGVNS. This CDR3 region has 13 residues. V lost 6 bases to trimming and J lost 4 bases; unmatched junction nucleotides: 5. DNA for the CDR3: TGTGCCAGCAGCCGGGACAGCATCTATGGCTACACCTTC. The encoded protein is CASSRDSIYGYTF.

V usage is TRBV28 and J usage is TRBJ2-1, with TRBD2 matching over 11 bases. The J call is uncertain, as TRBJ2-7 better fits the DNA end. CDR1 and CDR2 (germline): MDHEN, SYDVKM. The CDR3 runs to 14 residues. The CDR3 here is CASRTLAGENEQYF. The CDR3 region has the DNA TGTGCCAGCAGGACACTAGCGGGGGAGAATGAGCAGTACTTC.

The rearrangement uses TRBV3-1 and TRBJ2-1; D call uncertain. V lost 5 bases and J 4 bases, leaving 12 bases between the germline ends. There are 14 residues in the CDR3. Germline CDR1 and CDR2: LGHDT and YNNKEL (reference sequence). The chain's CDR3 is CASSSGERYNEQFF. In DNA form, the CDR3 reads TGTGCCAGCAGCTCCGGTGAGCGTTACAATGAGCAGTTCTTC.

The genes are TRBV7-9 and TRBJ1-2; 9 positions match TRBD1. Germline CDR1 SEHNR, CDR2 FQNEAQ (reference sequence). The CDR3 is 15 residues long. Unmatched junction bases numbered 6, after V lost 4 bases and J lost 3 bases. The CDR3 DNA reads TGTGCCAGCAGCTCAAGGACAGGGGTAGACTATGGCTACACCTTC. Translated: CASSSRTGVDYGYTF.

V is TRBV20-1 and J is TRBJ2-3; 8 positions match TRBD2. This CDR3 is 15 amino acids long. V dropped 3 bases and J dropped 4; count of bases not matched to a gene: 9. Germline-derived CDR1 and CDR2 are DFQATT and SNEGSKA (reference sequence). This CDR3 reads CSARMVAGRSDTQYF. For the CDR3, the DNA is TGCAGTGCTAGGATGGTAGCGGGGAGGTCAGATACGCAGTATTTT.

The CDR3, as DNA: TGTGCCAGCAGGGGGACAGGGGGATTTACGCAGTATTTT. Translated, it gives CASRGTGGFTQYF. V usage is TRBV27 and J usage is TRBJ2-3; 11 nucleotides match TRBD1. Trimming took 6 bases from V and 8 from J; bases not matched to a gene: 4. The CDR3 length is 13 residues. The germline gives CDR1 MNHEY, CDR2 SMNVEV (reference sequence).

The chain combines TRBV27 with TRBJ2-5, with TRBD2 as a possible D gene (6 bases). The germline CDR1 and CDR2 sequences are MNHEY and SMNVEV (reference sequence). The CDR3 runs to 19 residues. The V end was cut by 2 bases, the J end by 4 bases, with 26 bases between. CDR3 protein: CASSLGSRRGRAEGETQYF. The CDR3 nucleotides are TGTGCCAGCAGTTTAGGTTCAAGAAGGGGACGAGCGGAGGGAGAGACCCAGTACTTC.

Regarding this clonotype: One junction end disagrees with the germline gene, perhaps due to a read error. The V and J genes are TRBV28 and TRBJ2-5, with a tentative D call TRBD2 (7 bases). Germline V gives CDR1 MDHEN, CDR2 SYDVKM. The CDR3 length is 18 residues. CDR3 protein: CTSSLALLQGGDAETQYF. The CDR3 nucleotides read TGTACCAGCAGTTTAGCCCTTCTACAGGGAGGGGACGCGGAGACCCAGTACTTC.

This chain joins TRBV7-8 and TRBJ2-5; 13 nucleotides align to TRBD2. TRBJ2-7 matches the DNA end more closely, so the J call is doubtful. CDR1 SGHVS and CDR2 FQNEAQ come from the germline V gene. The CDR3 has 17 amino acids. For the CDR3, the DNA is TGTGCCAGCAGCTTAAGACTAGCGGGGGGCCTCAGTTACGAGCAGTACTTC. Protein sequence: CASSLRLAGGLSYEQYF.

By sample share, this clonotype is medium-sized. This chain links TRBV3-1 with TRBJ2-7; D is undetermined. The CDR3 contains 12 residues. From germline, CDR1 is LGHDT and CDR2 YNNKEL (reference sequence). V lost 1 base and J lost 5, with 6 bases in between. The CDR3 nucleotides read TGTGCCAGCAGCCAAGTTCCCCACGAGCAGTACTTC. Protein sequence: CASSQVPHEQYF.

In DNA form, the CDR3 reads TGCAGTGCTAGTATCACTAGCGGGACGTATGCGCAGTATTTT. It codes for CSASITSGTYAQYF. The rearrangement links TRBV20-1 to TRBJ2-3, with 10 bases that match TRBD2. The germline V gene has CDR1 DFQATT and CDR2 SNEGSKA (reference sequence). V trimming: 3 bases; J trimming: 10 bases; junction bases outside the gene matches: 10. CDR3 length: 14 amino acids.

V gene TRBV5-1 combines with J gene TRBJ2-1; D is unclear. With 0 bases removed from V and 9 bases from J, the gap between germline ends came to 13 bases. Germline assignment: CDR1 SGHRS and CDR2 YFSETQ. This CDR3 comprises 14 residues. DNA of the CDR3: TGCGCCAGCAGCTTGGAAGGCCGGGCAGCTGAGCAGTTCTTC. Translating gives CASSLEGRAAEQFF.

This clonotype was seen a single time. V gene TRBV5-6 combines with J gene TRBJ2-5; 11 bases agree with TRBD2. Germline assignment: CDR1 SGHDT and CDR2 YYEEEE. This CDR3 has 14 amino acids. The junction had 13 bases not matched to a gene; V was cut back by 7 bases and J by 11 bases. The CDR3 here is CASVNSGGAIEQYF. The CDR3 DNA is TGTGCCAGCGTTAATAGCGGGGGGGCTATTGAGCAGTACTTC.

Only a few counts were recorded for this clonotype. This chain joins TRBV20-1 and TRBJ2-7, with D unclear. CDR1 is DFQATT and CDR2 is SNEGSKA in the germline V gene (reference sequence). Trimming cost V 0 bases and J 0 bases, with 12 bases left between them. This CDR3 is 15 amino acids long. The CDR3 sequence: CSARDSRLSSYEQYF. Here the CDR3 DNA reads TGCAGTGCTAGAGATAGCAGGTTGAGCTCCTACGAGCAGTACTTC.

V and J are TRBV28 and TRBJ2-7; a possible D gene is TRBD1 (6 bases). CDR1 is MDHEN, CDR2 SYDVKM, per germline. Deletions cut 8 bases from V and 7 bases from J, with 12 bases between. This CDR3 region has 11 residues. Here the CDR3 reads CASGGQGEQYF. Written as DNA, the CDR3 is TGTGCCAGCGGCGGGCAGGGGGAGCAGTACTTC.

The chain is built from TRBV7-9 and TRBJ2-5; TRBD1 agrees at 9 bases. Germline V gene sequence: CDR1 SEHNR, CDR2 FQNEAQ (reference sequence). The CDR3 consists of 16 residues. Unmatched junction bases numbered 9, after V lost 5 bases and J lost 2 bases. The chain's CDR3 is CASSESGTGQQETQYF. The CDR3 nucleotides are TGTGCCAGCAGCGAAAGCGGGACAGGGCAACAAGAGACCCAGTACTTC. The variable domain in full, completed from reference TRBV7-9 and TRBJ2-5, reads DTGVSQNPRHKITKRGQNVTFRCDPISEHNRLYWYRQTLGQGPEFLTYFQNEAQLEKSRLLSDRFSAERPKGSFSTLEIQRTEQGDSAMYLCASSESGTGQQETQYFGPGTRLLVL.

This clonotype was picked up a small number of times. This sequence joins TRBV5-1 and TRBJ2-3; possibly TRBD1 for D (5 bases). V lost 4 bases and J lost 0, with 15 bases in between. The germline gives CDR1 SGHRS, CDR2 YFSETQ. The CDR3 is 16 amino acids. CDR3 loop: CASSQSTVSSTDTQYF. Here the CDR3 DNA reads TGCGCCAGCAGCCAATCGACAGTTTCTAGCACAGATACGCAGTATTTT.

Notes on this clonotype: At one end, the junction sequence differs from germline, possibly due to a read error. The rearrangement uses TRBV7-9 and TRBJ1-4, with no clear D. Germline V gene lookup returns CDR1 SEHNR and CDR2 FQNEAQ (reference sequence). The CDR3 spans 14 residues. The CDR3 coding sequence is TGTGCCAGCAGCGTAGCGGGAGACGGCGAAAAACTGTTTTTT. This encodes CASSVAGDGEKLFF.

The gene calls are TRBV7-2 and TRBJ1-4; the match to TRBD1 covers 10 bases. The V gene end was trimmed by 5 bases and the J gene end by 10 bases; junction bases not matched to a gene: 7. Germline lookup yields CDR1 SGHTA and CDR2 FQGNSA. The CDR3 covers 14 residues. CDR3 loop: CASSAGQGVGKLFF. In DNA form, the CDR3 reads TGTGCCAGCAGCGCTGGACAGGGGGTTGGAAAACTGTTTTTT.